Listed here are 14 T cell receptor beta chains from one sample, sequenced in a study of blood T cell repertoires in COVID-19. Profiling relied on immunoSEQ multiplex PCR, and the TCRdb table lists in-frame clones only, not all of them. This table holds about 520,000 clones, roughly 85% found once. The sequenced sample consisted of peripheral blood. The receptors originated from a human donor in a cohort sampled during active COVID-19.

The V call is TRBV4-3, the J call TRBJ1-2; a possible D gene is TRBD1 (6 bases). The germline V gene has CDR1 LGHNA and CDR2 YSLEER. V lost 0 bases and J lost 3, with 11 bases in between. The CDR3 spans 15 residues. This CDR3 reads CASSQDYAGDYGYTF. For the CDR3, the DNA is TGCGCCAGCAGCCAAGATTATGCAGGGGACTATGGCTACACCTTC.

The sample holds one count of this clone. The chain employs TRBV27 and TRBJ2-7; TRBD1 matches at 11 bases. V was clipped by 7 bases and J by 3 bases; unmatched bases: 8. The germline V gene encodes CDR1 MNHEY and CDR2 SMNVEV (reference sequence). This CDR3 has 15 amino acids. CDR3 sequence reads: CASTPRGQGVYEQYF. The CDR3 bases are TGTGCCAGCACCCCTCGGGGACAGGGGGTCTACGAGCAGTACTTC.

The CDR3 bases are TGTGCCAGCAGCTTGGGGACAGGAGCTATGAGCAATCAGCCCCAGCATTTT. Protein sequence: CASSLGTGAMSNQPQHF. This rearrangement joins TRBV7-2 to TRBJ1-5, with 8 bases lining up with TRBD1. The CDR3 totals 17 residues. Germline V lookup: CDR1 SGHTA, CDR2 FQGNSA. V dropped 3 bases and J dropped 1; count of bases not matched to a gene: 8.

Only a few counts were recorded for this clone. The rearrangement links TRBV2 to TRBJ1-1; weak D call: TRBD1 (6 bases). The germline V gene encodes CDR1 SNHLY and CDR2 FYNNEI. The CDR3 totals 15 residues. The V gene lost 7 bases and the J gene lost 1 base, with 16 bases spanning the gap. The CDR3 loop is CASTQRGGRNTEAFF. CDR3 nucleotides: TGTGCCAGCACCCAGCGAGGGGGAAGGAACACTGAAGCTTTCTTT.

The CDR3 DNA sequence: TGTGCCAGCAGCCCCAGGGTAAAGGGTGGCTACACCTTC. As protein: CASSPRVKGGYTF. The chain is built from TRBV7-2 and TRBJ1-2; D possibly corresponds to TRBD1 (5 bases). Germline V gives CDR1 SGHTA, CDR2 FQGNSA. This CDR3 is built from 13 residues. V lost 5 bases, J lost 7 bases, and 14 bases lay in between. The full variable domain, in which reference TRBV7-2 and TRBJ1-2 provide the parts outside the CDR3, is GAGVSQSPSNKVTEKGKDVELRCDPISGHTALYWYRQSLGQGLEFLIYFQGNSAPDKSGLPSDRFSAERTGGSVSTLTIQRTQQEDSAVYLCASSPRVKGGYTFGSGTRLTVV.

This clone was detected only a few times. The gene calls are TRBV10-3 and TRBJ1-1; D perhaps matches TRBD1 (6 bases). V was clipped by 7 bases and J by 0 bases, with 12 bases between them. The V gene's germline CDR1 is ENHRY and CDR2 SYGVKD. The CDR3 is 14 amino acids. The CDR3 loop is CAITPGTLNTEAFF. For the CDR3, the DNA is TGTGCCATCACCCCCGGGACACTGAACACTGAAGCTTTCTTT.

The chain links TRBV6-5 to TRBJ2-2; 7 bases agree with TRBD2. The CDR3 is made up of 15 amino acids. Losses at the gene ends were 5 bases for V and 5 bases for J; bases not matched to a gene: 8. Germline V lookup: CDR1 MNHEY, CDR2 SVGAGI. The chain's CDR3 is CASSPPGGRTGELFF. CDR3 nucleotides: TGTGCCAGCAGTCCGCCGGGGGGAAGGACCGGGGAGCTGTTTTTT.

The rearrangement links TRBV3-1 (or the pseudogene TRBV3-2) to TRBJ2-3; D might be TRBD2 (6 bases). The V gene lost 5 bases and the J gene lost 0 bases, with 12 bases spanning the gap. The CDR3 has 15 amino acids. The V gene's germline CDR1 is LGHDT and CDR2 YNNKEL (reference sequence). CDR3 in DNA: TGTGCCAGCAGCTCCCCCGGGACTAGCACAGATACGCAGTATTTT. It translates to CASSSPGTSTDTQYF.

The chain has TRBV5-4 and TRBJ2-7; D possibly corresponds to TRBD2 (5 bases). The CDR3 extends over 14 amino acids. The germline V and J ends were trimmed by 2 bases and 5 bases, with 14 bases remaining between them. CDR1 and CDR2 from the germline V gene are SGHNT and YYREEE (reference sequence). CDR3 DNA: TGTGCCAGCAGCTTCCAGCGGCCTGACGACGAGCAGTACTTC. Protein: CASSFQRPDDEQYF.

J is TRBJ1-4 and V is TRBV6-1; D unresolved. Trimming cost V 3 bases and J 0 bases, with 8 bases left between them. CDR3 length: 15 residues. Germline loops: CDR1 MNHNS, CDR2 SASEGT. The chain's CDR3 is CASSDSYATNEKLFF. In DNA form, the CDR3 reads TGTGCCAGCAGTGATAGCTATGCAACTAATGAAAAACTGTTTTTT.

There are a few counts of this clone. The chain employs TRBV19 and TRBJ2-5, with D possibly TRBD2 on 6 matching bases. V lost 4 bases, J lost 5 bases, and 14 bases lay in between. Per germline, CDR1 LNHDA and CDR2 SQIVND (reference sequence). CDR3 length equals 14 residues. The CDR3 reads CASSTGSPGETQYF. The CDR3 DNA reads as TGTGCCAGTAGTACCGGGAGTCCCGGGGAGACCCAGTACTTC.

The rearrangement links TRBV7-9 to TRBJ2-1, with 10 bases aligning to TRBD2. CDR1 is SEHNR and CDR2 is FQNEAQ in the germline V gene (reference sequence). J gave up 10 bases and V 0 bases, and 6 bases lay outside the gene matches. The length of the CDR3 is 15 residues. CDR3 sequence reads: CASSLALAGRIEQFF. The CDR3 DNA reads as TGTGCCAGCAGCTTAGCACTAGCGGGAAGGATCGAGCAGTTCTTC.

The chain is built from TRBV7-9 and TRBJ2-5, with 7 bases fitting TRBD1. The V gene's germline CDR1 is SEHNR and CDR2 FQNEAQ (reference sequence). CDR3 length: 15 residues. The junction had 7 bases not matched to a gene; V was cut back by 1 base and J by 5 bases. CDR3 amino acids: CASSLGDRAPETQYF. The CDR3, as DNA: TGTGCCAGCAGCTTAGGTGACAGGGCCCCCGAGACCCAGTACTTC.

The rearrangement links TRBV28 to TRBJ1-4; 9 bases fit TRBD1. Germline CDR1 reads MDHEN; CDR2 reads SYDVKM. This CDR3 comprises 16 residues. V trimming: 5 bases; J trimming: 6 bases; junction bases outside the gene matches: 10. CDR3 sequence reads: CASSPPSGTGHEKLFF. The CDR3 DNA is TGTGCCAGCAGTCCTCCTTCCGGGACAGGGCATGAAAAACTGTTTTTT.